This T cell receptor (beta chain) was observed in a study of CD4 T cells in relation to SARS-CoV-2 and coronaviruses. The unexposed donors gave CD4+ T cells in 2011-2018, prior to COVID-19. The cells were cultured for around ten days before CD4+ T cells were isolated. Clones were read by immunoSEQ multiplex PCR, and TCRdb kept only the in-frame ones, dropping some. The sample lists about 20,000 clones; over 70% were seen once. Points on this clone: As yet, its antigen is unknown.

This TCR was recovered from a human donor in good health. The sample consisted of CD4+ T cells from PBMCs, cultured in vitro.

The DNA for the CDR3 is TGTGCCAGCGGGGGTTACAATGAGCAGTTCTTC. This encodes CASGGYNEQFF. The rearrangement uses TRBV3-1 (or the pseudogene TRBV3-2) and TRBJ2-1; D possibly matches TRBD1 or TRBD2 (5 bases each). The CDR3 sequence is 11 residues long. V lost 8 bases to trimming and J lost 4 bases, with 6 bases between them. Looked up from germline, CDR1 is LGHDT and CDR2 is YNNKEL (reference sequence).